Listed below are T cell receptor beta chains from one sample, sequenced in a study of blood T cell repertoires in COVID-19. Method: immunoSEQ multiplex PCR; TCRdb's copy keeps in-frame clones and lacks some. The table lists about 150,000 clones, roughly 84% of them singletons. The sequencing input was PBMCs or T cells enriched from blood (not recorded which). The receptors here all came from a man aged 65 to 79 who had been exposed to COVID-19. The CDR3 runs from the conserved cysteine through the conserved F or W. A D gene is named only where the DNA matches it firmly. Clone size is not always given. Where it is, it says once, few, many or a class for expanded clones.

>.|TRBJ2-7|few|TRBV23-1
TGCGCCAGCAGTCAATGGACTGGGAACGAGCAGTACTTC
CASSQWTGNEQYF
>TRBD1|TRBJ1-1|once|TRBV2
TGTGCCAGCAGCCCCACAGGGGGTAAAGTCACTGAAGCTTTCTTT
CASSPTGGKVTEAFF
>.|TRBJ1-2|.|TRBV6-5
TGTGCCAGCAGTCTTGGGGGGGGGACTAACTATGGCTACACCTTC
CASSLGGGTNYGYTF
>.|TRBJ2-7|.|TRBV16
TGTGCCAGCAGTGAGGGCTACGAGCAGTACTTC
CASSEGYEQYF
>.|TRBJ1-1|.|TRBV21-1
TGTGCCAGCAGCAATAGAAAGGCAGGGGCCCCTTGCACTGAAGCTTTCTTT
CASSNRKAGAPCTEAFF
>TRBD1|TRBJ2-7|.|TRBV10-2
TGCGCCAGCAGTGACATACAGGGGGTAACCTACGAGCAGTACTTC
CASSDIQGVTYEQYF
>.|TRBJ2-2|.|TRBV11-3
TGTGCCAGCAGCTTACCCCAGGGGAGGGGGAGGACCGGGGAGCTGTTTTTT
CASSLPQGRGRTGELFF
>.|TRBJ1-5|.|TRBV11-2
TGTGCCAGCAGCCAGGCCACGGGGTACAATCAGCCCCAGCATTTT
CASSQATGYNQPQHF
>.|TRBJ1-5|once|TRBV19
TGTGCCAGTAGTGTAGGACAGTATAGCAATCAGCCCCAGCATTTT
CASSVGQYSNQPQHF
>.|TRBJ1-1|.|TRBV5-1
TGCGCCAGCAGCTCCAGGATTGGCATGAACACTGAAGCTTTCTTT
CASSSRIGMNTEAFF
>.|TRBJ1-1|.|TRBV29-1
TGCAGCGCAGGTAATCAGGGGAGTATGGAAGCTTTCTTT
CSAGNQGSMEAFF
>TRBD2|TRBJ2-1|.|TRBV29-1
TGCAGCGGGGAGGCTAGCGGAGCCTACAATGAGCAGTTCTTC
CSGEASGAYNEQFF
>.|TRBJ1-1|once|TRBV2
TGTGCCAGCAGTCTACAGGGTGGGAGGGCTGAAGCTTTCTTT
CASSLQGGRAEAFF
>.|TRBJ1-4|few|TRBV19
TGTGCCAGTAGTATATCACAGGCCCTCCCAAATGAAAAACTGTTTTTT
CASSISQALPNEKLFF
>.|TRBJ2-2|few|TRBV4-2
TGTGCCAGCAGCTCCTTCTCGGGAGCCGGGGAGCTGTTTTTT
CASSSFSGAGELFF
>TRBD1|TRBJ2-1|.|TRBV10-2
TGCGCCAGCATAAGGACAGGGGTGGGTAATGAGCAGTTCTTC
CASIRTGVGNEQFF
>.|TRBJ1-1|.|TRBV2
TGTGCCAGCAGTGAACGGACCCTCGGGGGCACTGAAGCTTTCTTT
CASSERTLGGTEAFF
>.|TRBJ1-3|few|TRBV6-5
TGTGCCAGCAGGGACCAGGGGACCGGAAACACCATATATTTT
CASRDQGTGNTIYF
>TRBD2|TRBJ2-1|.|TRBV6-2/TRBV6-3
TGTGCCAGCAGTTACACCGCAACTAGCGGGAGGTATGAGCAGTTCTTC
CASSYTATSGRYEQFF
>TRBD2|TRBJ2-7|.|TRBV5-6
TGCGCCCGCGACGGGGGGGGCGACGAGCAGTACTTC
CARDGGGDEQYF
>TRBD2|TRBJ2-1|.|TRBV28
TGTGCCAGCAGTTTTAGCGGGCGATCCTACAATGAGCAGTTCTTC
CASSFSGRSYNEQFF
>TRBD1|TRBJ1-4|.|TRBV4-3
TGCGCCAGCAGCCAAGATCGGGCCCAGGGGGCGAGTTTTTTT
CASSQDRAQGASFF
>.|TRBJ2-3|.|TRBV7-2
TGTGCCAGCAGCTTAGATCCCCCCCCCGCGCGGATAGATACGCAGTATTTT
CASSLDPPPARIDTQYF
>.|TRBJ1-4|.|TRBV7-2
TGTGCCAGCAGCTTAGCGGGTACAGGGTGGGGAGTGGGCAATGAAAAACTGTTTTTT
CASSLAGTGWGVGNEKLFF
>.|TRBJ1-4|.|TRBV27
TGTGCCAGCAGTCTACGACAGCATTCCGAAAAACTGTTTTTT
CASSLRQHSEKLFF